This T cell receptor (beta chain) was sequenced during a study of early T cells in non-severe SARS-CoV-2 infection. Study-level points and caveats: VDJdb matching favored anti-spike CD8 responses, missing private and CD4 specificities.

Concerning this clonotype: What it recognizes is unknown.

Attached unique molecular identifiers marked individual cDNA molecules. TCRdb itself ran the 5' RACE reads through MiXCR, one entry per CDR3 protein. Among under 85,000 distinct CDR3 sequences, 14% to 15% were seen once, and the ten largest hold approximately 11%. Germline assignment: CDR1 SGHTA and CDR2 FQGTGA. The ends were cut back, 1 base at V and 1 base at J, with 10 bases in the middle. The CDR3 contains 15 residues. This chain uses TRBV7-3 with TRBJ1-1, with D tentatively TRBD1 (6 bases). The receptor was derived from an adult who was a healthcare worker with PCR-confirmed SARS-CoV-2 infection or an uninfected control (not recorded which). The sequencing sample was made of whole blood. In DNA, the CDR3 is TGTGCCAGCAGCTTAATGGGCAGGGGGAACACTGAAGCTTTCTTT. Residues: CASSLMGRGNTEAFF.